This T cell receptor beta chain was captured by sequencing in a study of monozygotic twins with inflammatory bowel disease. Study findings and constraints: There was no support for any single strong signal or clonotype associated with IBD.

T cells were not sorted, and total RNA was isolated straight from whole blood. Per the germline V gene, CDR1 is MNHEY and CDR2 is SVGAGI. The CDR3 loop spans 13 amino acids. As for this clonotype: Antigen specificity is unknown.

Each of the TCR libraries took 3,000 to 4,000 ng of total RNA. cDNA encoding TCRalpha and TCRbeta underwent two nested PCRs of approximately 17 and 9 cycles, each of which was followed by bead purification. TCRdb reprocessed the 5' RACE reads, keeping one entry per CDR3 protein, no DNA. The sample totals around 380,000 distinct CDR3 sequences. The rearrangement uses TRBV6-5 and TRBJ2-5. The TCR was taken from a human donor with ulcerative colitis or Crohn's disease, or a healthy co-twin of an affected twin (not recorded which). The sequenced sample consisted of blood. CDR3 sequence reads: CASSYIRGETQYF.